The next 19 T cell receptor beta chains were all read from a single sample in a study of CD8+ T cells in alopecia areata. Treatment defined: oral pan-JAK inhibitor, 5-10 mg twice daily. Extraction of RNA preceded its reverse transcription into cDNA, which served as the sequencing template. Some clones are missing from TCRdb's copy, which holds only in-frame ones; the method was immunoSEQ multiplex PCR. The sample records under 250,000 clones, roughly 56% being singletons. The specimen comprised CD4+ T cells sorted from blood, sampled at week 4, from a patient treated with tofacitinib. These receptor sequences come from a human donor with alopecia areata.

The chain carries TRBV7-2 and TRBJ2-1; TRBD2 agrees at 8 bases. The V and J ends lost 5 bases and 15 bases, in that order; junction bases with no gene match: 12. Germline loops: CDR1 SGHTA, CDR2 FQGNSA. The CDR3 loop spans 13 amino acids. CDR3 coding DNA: TGTGCCAGCAGCCCGGAGGCGGGGGGCCAAGCGTTCTTC. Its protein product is CASSPEAGGQAFF.

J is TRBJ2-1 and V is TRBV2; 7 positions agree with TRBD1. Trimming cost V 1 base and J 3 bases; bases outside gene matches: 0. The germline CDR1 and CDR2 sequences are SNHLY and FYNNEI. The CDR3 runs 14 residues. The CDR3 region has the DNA TGTGCCAGCAGTGAAGGGGACAGCTACAATGAGCAGTTCTTC. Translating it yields CASSEGDSYNEQFF. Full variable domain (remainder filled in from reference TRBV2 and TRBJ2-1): EPEVTQTPSHQVTQMGQEVILRCVPISNHLYFYWYRQILGQKVEFLVSFYNNEISEKSEIFDDQFSVERPDGSNFTLKIRSTKLEDSAMYFCASSEGDSYNEQFFGPGTRLTVL.

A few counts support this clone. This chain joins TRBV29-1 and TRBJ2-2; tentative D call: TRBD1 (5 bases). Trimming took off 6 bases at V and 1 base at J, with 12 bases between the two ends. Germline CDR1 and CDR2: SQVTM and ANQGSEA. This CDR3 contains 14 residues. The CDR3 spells CSVAFGQNTGELFF. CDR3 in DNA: TGCAGCGTAGCCTTTGGACAGAACACCGGGGAGCTGTTTTTT.

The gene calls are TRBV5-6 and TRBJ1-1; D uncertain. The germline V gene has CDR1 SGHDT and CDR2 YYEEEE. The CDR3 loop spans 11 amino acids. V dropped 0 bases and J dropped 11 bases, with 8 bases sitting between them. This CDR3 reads CASSLGIDAFF. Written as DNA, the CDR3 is TGTGCCAGCAGCTTGGGAATAGACGCTTTCTTT.

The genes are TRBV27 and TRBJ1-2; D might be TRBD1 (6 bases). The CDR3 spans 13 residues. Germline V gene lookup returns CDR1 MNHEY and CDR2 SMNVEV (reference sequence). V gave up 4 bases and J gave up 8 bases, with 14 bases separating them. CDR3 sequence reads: CASSSTGSKGYTF. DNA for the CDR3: TGTGCCAGCAGTTCCACAGGGTCGAAAGGCTACACCTTC.

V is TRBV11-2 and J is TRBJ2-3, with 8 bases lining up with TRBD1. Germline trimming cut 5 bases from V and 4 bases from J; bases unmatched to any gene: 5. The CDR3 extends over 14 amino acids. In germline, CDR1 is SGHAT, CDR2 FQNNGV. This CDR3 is CASSRDRGPDTQYF. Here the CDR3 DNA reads TGTGCCAGCAGCCGAGACAGGGGTCCAGATACGCAGTATTTT.

The chain's CDR3 is CASSQTWTDTQYF. CDR3 bases: TGTGCCAGCAGCCAGACGTGGACAGATACGCAGTATTTT. The chain carries TRBV14 and TRBJ2-3; no definite D call. Germline assignment: CDR1 SGHDN and CDR2 FVKESK. The CDR3 sequence is 13 residues long. Trimming stripped 3 bases from V and 3 bases from J, with 7 bases between.

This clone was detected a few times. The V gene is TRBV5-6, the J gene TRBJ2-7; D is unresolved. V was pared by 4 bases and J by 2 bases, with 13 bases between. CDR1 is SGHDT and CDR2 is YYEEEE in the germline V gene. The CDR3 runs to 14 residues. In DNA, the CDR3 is TGTGCCAGCAGCCACAACAGATATACCTACGAGCAGTACTTC. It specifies CASSHNRYTYEQYF.

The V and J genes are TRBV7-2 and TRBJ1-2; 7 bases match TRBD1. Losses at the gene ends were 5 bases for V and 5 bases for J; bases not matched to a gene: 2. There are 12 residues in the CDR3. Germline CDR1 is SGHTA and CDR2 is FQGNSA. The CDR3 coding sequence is TGTGCCAGCAGCCCGGGACAGTATGGCTACACCTTC. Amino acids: CASSPGQYGYTF.

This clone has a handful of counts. The CDR3 coding sequence is TGTGCCATCAGTGAGGTGTTAACTGAAGCTTTCTTT. It encodes CAISEVLTEAFF. This rearrangement joins TRBV10-3 to TRBJ1-1, with D hard to call. CDR1 and CDR2 from the germline V gene are ENHRY and SYGVKD. CDR3 length: 12 residues. V dropped 2 bases and J dropped 5 bases, with 6 bases sitting between them.

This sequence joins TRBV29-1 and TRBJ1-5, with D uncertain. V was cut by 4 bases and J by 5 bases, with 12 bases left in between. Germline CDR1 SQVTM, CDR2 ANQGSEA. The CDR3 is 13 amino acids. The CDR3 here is CSVALGADQPQHF. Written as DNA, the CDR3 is TGCAGCGTTGCCCTCGGAGCGGATCAGCCCCAGCATTTT.

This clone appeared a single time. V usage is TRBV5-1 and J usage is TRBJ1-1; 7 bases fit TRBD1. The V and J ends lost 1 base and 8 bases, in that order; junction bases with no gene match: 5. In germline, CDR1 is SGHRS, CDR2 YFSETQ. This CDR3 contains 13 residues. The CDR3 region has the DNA TGCGCCAGCAGCTTGCAGGGGGGGTTAGAAGCTTTCTTT. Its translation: CASSLQGGLEAFF.

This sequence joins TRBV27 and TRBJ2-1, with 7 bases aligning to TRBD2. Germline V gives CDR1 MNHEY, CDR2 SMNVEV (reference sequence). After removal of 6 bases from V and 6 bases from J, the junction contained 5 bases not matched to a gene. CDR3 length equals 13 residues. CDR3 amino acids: CASRRGTINEQFF. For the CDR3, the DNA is TGTGCCAGCAGACGAGGGACTATCAATGAGCAGTTCTTC.

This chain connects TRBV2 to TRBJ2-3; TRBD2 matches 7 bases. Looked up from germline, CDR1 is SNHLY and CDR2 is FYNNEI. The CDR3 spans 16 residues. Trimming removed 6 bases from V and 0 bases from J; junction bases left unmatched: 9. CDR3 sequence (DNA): TGTGCCAGCAGCCAAAGCGGGACCACTAGCACAGATACGCAGTATTTT. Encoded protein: CASSQSGTTSTDTQYF.

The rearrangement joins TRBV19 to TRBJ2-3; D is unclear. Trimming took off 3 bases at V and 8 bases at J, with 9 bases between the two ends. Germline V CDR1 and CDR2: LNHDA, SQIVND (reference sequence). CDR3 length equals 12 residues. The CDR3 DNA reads TGTGCCAGTAGTATTCCTGGTGGTACGCAGTATTTT. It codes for CASSIPGGTQYF.

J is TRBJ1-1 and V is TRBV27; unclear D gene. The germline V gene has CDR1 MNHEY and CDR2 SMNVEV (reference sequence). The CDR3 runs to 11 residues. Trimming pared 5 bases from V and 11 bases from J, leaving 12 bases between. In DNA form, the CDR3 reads TGTGCCAGCAGTCCCCTACGGGCGGCTTTCTTT. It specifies CASSPLRAAFF.

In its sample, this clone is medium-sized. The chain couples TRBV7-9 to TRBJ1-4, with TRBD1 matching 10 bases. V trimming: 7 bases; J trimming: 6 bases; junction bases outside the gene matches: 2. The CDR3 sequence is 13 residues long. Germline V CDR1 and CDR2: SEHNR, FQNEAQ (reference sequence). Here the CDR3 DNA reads TGTGCCAGCACGGACAGGGGGGATGAAAAACTGTTTTTT. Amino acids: CASTDRGDEKLFF.

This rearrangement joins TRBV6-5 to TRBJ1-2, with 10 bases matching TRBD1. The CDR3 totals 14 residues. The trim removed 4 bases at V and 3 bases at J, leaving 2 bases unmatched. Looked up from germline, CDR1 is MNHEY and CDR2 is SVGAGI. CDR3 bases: TGTGCCAGCAGTTTCGGACAGGGGGACTATGGCTACACCTTC. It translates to CASSFGQGDYGYTF.

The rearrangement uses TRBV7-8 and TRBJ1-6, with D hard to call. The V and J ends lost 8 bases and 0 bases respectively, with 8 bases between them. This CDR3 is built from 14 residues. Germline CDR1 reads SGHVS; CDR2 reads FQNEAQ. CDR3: CASSRDSYNSPLHF. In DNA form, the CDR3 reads TGTGCCAGCTCGCGAGACTCCTATAATTCACCCCTCCACTTT.